The 26 T cell receptor beta chains below were found in one sample sequenced in a study of blood T cell repertoires in COVID-19 (dated by TCRdb to 2020 to 2022). The protocol used for the library was the immunoSEQ multiplex PCR assay. As stored in TCRdb, this immuneACCESS dataset retains in-frame rearrangements with V and J assigned. A fraction of the clones does not appear; measured against another copy, unresolved V genes explain less than half of the discrepancy, and the remainder lacks a known reason. The sample has 150,000 to 200,000 clones on record, approximately 88% of them singletons. The ten largest clonotypes hold about 4% of the sample. Material: peripheral blood. These receptors were taken from a woman in her 30s with acute or convalescent COVID-19.

The chain recombines TRBV4-1 with TRBJ2-2; D is unclear. CDR1 is MGHRA, CDR2 YSYEKL, per germline. The ends were cut back, 0 bases at V and 5 bases at J, with 10 bases in the middle. The CDR3 consists of 15 residues. The CDR3 sequence is CASSQDLRGTGELFF. CDR3 sequence (DNA): TGCGCCAGCAGCCAAGATCTAAGAGGTACCGGGGAGCTGTTTTTT.

This chain uses TRBV2 with TRBJ2-7; 7 bases are shared with TRBD1. This CDR3 has 15 residues. Germline V gives CDR1 SNHLY, CDR2 FYNNEI. V lost 5 bases, J lost 6 bases, and 13 bases stayed unmatched. The chain's CDR3 is CASSNQGQPLTEQYF. The CDR3 DNA follows: TGTGCCAGCAGTAATCAGGGACAGCCGCTAACCGAGCAGTACTTC. Based on the CDR3 plus reference TRBV2 and TRBJ2-7, the full variable domain is EPEVTQTPSHQVTQMGQEVILRCVPISNHLYFYWYRQILGQKVEFLVSFYNNEISEKSEIFDDQFSVERPDGSNFTLKIRSTKLEDSAMYFCASSNQGQPLTEQYFGPGTRLTVT.

This rearrangement joins TRBV7-9 to TRBJ1-2; TRBD1 might be the D (6 bases). Deletions cut 3 bases from V and 11 bases from J, with 19 bases between. The germline CDR1 and CDR2 sequences are SEHNR and FQNEAQ (reference sequence). CDR3 length: 14 residues. The CDR3 nucleotides read TGTGCCAGCAGCTTGATTGGGACAAGGTGGTCGTACACCTTC. Protein sequence: CASSLIGTRWSYTF.

The chain is built from TRBV11-2 and TRBJ1-3; D might be TRBD1 (5 bases). V dropped 5 bases and J dropped 1 base, with 12 bases sitting between them. Germline V gives CDR1 SGHAT, CDR2 FQNNGV. This CDR3 spans 15 amino acids. The CDR3 nucleotides read TGTGCCAGCAGCCCGAGGTCAGGGTCTGGAAACACCATATATTTT. This translates into CASSPRSGSGNTIYF.

The chain joins TRBV18 to TRBJ1-2; 7 positions agree with TRBD1. Germline assignment: CDR1 KGHSH and CDR2 LQKENI. The junction had 10 bases not matched to a gene; V was cut back by 2 bases and J by 4 bases. The CDR3 runs to 16 residues. The CDR3 DNA is TGTGCCAGCTCACCAGATCGGGACAGCCTTAGCTATGGCTACACCTTC. Amino acid sequence: CASSPDRDSLSYGYTF.

The rearrangement uses TRBV6-5 and TRBJ1-2, with D maybe TRBD1 (6 bases). The CDR3 is made up of 15 amino acids. The germline V gene has CDR1 MNHEY and CDR2 SVGAGI. Trimming stripped 4 bases from V and 5 bases from J, with 17 bases between. CDR3 DNA: TGTGCCAGCAGTTTCTCCTCAACAGGGTTTTATGGCTACACCTTC. The encoded protein is CASSFSSTGFYGYTF.

For the CDR3, the DNA is TGCGCCAGCAGCCTCCTTGGGGCCCTGAACACTGAAGCTTTCTTT. Amino acids: CASSLLGALNTEAFF. The rearrangement uses TRBV5-1 and TRBJ1-1, with D possibly being TRBD1 (5 bases). CDR1 is SGHRS and CDR2 is YFSETQ in the germline V gene. Trimming removed 4 bases from V and 0 bases from J, with 13 bases in between. This CDR3 is 15 amino acids long. Full variable domain (missing parts from reference TRBV5-1 and TRBJ1-1): KAGVTQTPRYLIKTRGQQVTLSCSPISGHRSVSWYQQTPGQGLQFLFEYFSETQRNKGNFPGRFSGRQFSNSRSEMNVSTLELGDSALYLCASSLLGALNTEAFFGQGTRLTVV.

V and J are TRBV7-8 and TRBJ2-7; 12 nucleotides match TRBD2. CDR1 SGHVS and CDR2 FQNEAQ come from the germline V gene. V was pared by 5 bases and J by 1 base, with 3 bases of the junction left unmatched. This CDR3 comprises 15 residues. The CDR3 here is CASSPTSGRSYEQYF. The CDR3, as DNA: TGTGCCAGCAGCCCAACTAGCGGGAGGTCCTACGAGCAGTACTTC.

V gene TRBV30 combines with J gene TRBJ2-1; no firm D call. The V gene lost 0 bases and the J gene lost 9 bases, with 6 bases spanning the gap. Germline CDR1 GTSNPN, CDR2 SVGIG (reference sequence). The CDR3 runs to 11 residues. CDR3 amino acids: CAWSVGGEQFF. The CDR3 bases are TGTGCCTGGAGTGTCGGTGGTGAGCAGTTCTTC.

This clone occurred once. The genes are TRBV7-9 and TRBJ2-2; maybe TRBD1 (5 bases). V was shortened by 5 bases and J by 4 bases, with 8 bases between the two germline ends. The CDR3 has 13 residues. Germline loops: CDR1 SEHNR, CDR2 FQNEAQ (reference sequence). CDR3 sequence (DNA): TGTGCCAGCAGCCGACAGATCACCGGGGAGCTGTTTTTT. This encodes CASSRQITGELFF.

The chain is built from TRBV5-4 and TRBJ2-3, with TRBD1 as a possible D gene (5 bases). Trimming removed 5 bases from V and 11 bases from J, with 15 bases in between. Germline loops: CDR1 SGHNT, CDR2 YYREEE (reference sequence). The CDR3 spans 12 residues. The DNA for the CDR3 is TGTGCCAGCAGGCAGGGCAATACACTGCAGTATTTT. It translates to CASRQGNTLQYF.

V is TRBV5-1 and J is TRBJ2-1; TRBD2 matches 13 bases. From germline, CDR1 is SGHRS and CDR2 YFSETQ. J was trimmed by 9 bases and V by 0 bases; bases with no gene match: 6. This CDR3 spans 16 amino acids. Written as DNA, the CDR3 is TGCGCCAGCAGCTTGGCAGGGACTAGCGGGATTTTTGAGCAGTTCTTC. Protein product: CASSLAGTSGIFEQFF. Full variable domain (outside the CDR3, taken from reference TRBV5-1 and TRBJ2-1): KAGVTQTPRYLIKTRGQQVTLSCSPISGHRSVSWYQQTPGQGLQFLFEYFSETQRNKGNFPGRFSGRQFSNSRSEMNVSTLELGDSALYLCASSLAGTSGIFEQFFGPGTRLTVL.

The chain joins TRBV29-1 to TRBJ2-7, with a tentative D call TRBD2 (5 bases). This CDR3 region has 14 residues. Trimming left V 1 base short and J 4 bases short, with 14 bases between. CDR1 is SQVTM and CDR2 is ANQGSEA in the germline V gene. The DNA of the CDR3 is TGCAGCGTTGAAGTTTTTGAGGGTCGATACGAGCAGTACTTC. Translated, it gives CSVEVFEGRYEQYF.

This chain links TRBV9 with TRBJ2-5; the match to TRBD2 covers 13 bases. V was pared by 4 bases and J by 4 bases, with 4 bases of the junction left unmatched. This CDR3 spans 15 amino acids. Germline V gives CDR1 SGDLS, CDR2 YYNGEE. For the CDR3, the DNA is TGTGCCAGCAGCCACCGGACTAGCGGGAGAGAGACCCAGTACTTC. It encodes CASSHRTSGRETQYF.

There are a few counts of this clone. The chain combines TRBV2 with TRBJ1-5, with D perhaps matching TRBD1 (6 bases). This CDR3 region has 15 residues. CDR1 and CDR2 (germline): SNHLY, FYNNEI. The ends were cut back, 0 bases at V and 6 bases at J, with 12 bases in the middle. CDR3 sequence: CASSEAPGGGQPQHF. CDR3 coding DNA: TGTGCCAGCAGTGAAGCCCCTGGGGGCGGTCAGCCCCAGCATTTT.

V is TRBV4-2 and J is TRBJ2-6, with TRBD2 as a possible D gene (6 bases). The germline V and J ends were trimmed by 2 bases and 0 bases, with 17 bases remaining between them. CDR3 length equals 19 residues. Germline V gene data show CDR1 as LGHNA and CDR2 as YNFKEQ. In DNA, the CDR3 is TGTGCCAGCAGCCAACGAAGCCCGGGACTCAGCTCTGGGGCCAACGTCCTGACTTTC. It yields the protein CASSQRSPGLSSGANVLTF.

The chain carries TRBV19 and TRBJ2-1; 10 bases are shared with TRBD1. This CDR3 has 15 amino acids. V shed 5 bases, J shed 5 bases, and the junction held 6 bases outside the gene matches. The germline V gene has CDR1 LNHDA and CDR2 SQIVND (reference sequence). Here the CDR3 DNA reads TGTGCCAGTAGTTCCGGGACAGGGGAACACAATGAGCAGTTCTTC. Its protein product is CASSSGTGEHNEQFF.

This chain links TRBV5-1 with TRBJ1-1; D ambiguous. This CDR3 is built from 14 residues. Deletions cut 4 bases from V and 4 bases from J, with 14 bases between. Germline lookup yields CDR1 SGHRS and CDR2 YFSETQ. CDR3 coding DNA: TGCGCCAGCAGCCCAACAGTGTTTGGCACTGAAGCTTTCTTT. It yields the protein CASSPTVFGTEAFF.

The gene calls are TRBV10-3 and TRBJ1-1; D is ambiguous. Trimming took off 0 bases at V and 1 base at J, with 9 bases between the two ends. The CDR3 extends over 15 amino acids. Germline-derived CDR1 and CDR2 are ENHRY and SYGVKD. The CDR3 reads CAISESYSPNTEAFF. Here the CDR3 DNA reads TGTGCCATCAGTGAGTCATACAGCCCGAACACTGAAGCTTTCTTT.

In nucleotides, the CDR3 is TGTGCCAGCAGCCCAATACCGGAGAGGGCTTTCTTT. Its protein product is CASSPIPERAFF. J is TRBJ1-1 and V is TRBV7-8; D call uncertain. Germline V gene data show CDR1 as SGHVS and CDR2 as FQNEAQ. Trimming shortened V by 5 bases and J by 11 bases, and 15 bases separated the two germline ends. The CDR3 runs 12 residues.

The V call is TRBV7-2, the J call TRBJ2-7, with 7 bases matching TRBD2. This CDR3 has 13 residues. The germline V gene encodes CDR1 SGHTA and CDR2 FQGNSA. Losses at the gene ends were 3 bases for V and 3 bases for J; bases not matched to a gene: 2. The CDR3 spells CASSLGTIYEQYF. The CDR3 DNA follows: TGTGCCAGCAGCTTGGGGACTATCTACGAGCAGTACTTC.

CDR3 sequence: CASSLAATQYF. The CDR3 DNA is TGTGCCAGCAGCTTAGCGGCGACCCAGTACTTC. V is TRBV7-2 and J is TRBJ2-5, with unresolved D. CDR1 and CDR2 from the germline V gene are SGHTA and FQGNSA. V dropped 0 bases and J dropped 7 bases, with 3 bases sitting between them. The CDR3 has 11 residues.

The chain employs TRBV27 and TRBJ2-5; D possibly corresponds to TRBD2 (5 bases). Germline V lookup: CDR1 MNHEY, CDR2 SMNVEV (reference sequence). This CDR3 contains 14 residues. The V and J ends lost 2 bases and 2 bases respectively, with 9 bases between them. CDR3: CASSLRGQQETQYF. DNA for the CDR3: TGTGCCAGCAGTTTACGAGGGCAGCAAGAGACCCAGTACTTC.

The gene calls are TRBV7-9 and TRBJ2-5; TRBD1 is a possible D gene (5 bases). Trimming removed 4 bases from V and 7 bases from J, with 10 bases in between. Per the germline V gene, CDR1 is SEHNR and CDR2 is FQNEAQ (reference sequence). This CDR3 is 12 amino acids long. The CDR3 DNA reads TGTGCCAGCAGCTCAGGGTTAGGGACCCAGTACTTC. Protein product: CASSSGLGTQYF.

The V call is TRBV15, the J call TRBJ1-3; D is possibly TRBD1 (5 bases). This CDR3 comprises 14 residues. V was shortened by 7 bases and J by 4 bases, with 14 bases between the two germline ends. Germline V gives CDR1 LNHNV, CDR2 YYDKDF (reference sequence). The CDR3 protein is CATTPGGEGNTIYF. The CDR3 coding sequence is TGTGCCACCACCCCGGGAGGGGAGGGAAACACCATATATTTT.

The chain recombines TRBV11-2 with TRBJ2-7, with D maybe TRBD2 (5 bases). The CDR3 totals 11 residues. V lost 1 base, J lost 9 bases, and 7 bases lay in between. Germline CDR1 SGHAT, CDR2 FQNNGV. CDR3 region: CASSLGTGQYF. The CDR3 DNA is TGTGCCAGCAGCTTAGGGACTGGGCAGTACTTC.